This T cell receptor beta chain comes out of a study of T cell responses to AZD1222 COVID-19 vaccine. Libraries were prepared by immunoSEQ multiplex PCR; TCRdb keeps only in-frame clonotypes and omits some of them. The sample shows about 180,000 clones, 85% to 95% of them seen only once. V was shortened by 4 bases and J by 8 bases, with 17 bases between the two germline ends. Germline V CDR1 and CDR2: SGHTA, FQGNSA. The CDR3 consists of 14 residues. V and J are TRBV7-2 and TRBJ1-2; TRBD1 is a possible D gene (6 bases). This TCR came from an adult who received the MenACWY meningococcal vaccine as a control. The sample was peripheral blood, taken 28 days after the second dose of the MenACWY control vaccine. CDR3 residues: CASSSAVGGRGYTF. As DNA, the CDR3 is TGTGCCAGCAGCTCAGCGGTAGGGGGTCGAGGCTACACCTTC.